A single sample gave rise to the 16 T cell receptor beta chains below, sequenced in a study of blood T cells in healthy people across ages. A second PCR of roughly 6 to 12 cycles used a sample-barcoded 5' primer and a J-beta primer mix. One entry per CDR3 protein results from TCRdb running MiXCR on the 5' RACE reads. This sample has about 1.8 million distinct CDR3 sequences; around half occur once, and the top ten carry more than 2%. Source material: blood. The receptor source for this set is a woman aged 40-49 years in good health.

This chain joins TRBV27 and TRBJ1-1; 12 nucleotides line up with TRBD1. CDR1 and CDR2 (germline): MNHEY, SMNVEV (reference sequence). The V segment lost 2 bases and the J segment 4 bases; nucleotides outside the gene matches: 5. This CDR3 has 16 amino acids. CDR3 loop: CASSLVGTGGFTEAFF. The DNA of the CDR3 is TGTGCCAGCAGTTTAGTCGGGACAGGGGGCTTCACTGAAGCTTTCTTT.

This chain links TRBV6-5 with TRBJ2-1; no definite D call. CDR3 size: 13 residues. CDR1 MNHEY and CDR2 SVGAGI come from the germline V gene. V dropped 7 bases and J dropped 8 bases, with 15 bases sitting between them. The CDR3 sequence: CASMPGFADEQFF. The DNA for the CDR3 is TGTGCCAGCATGCCCGGGTTTGCGGATGAGCAGTTCTTC.

This clonotype was picked up a small number of times. The gene calls are TRBV7-2 and TRBJ1-2, with 8 bases fitting TRBD1. The V segment lost 7 bases and the J segment 4 bases; nucleotides outside the gene matches: 11. The CDR3 is made up of 15 amino acids. Germline V gene lookup returns CDR1 SGHTA and CDR2 FQGNSA. CDR3 protein: CASTKPGTGLYGYTF. CDR3 nucleotide sequence: TGTGCCAGCACCAAACCCGGGACAGGACTCTATGGCTACACCTTC.

This clonotype was counted ten times or more. The genes are TRBV18 and TRBJ1-4; TRBD1 might be the D (5 bases). Trimming cost V 3 bases and J 0 bases, with 5 bases left between them. This CDR3 region has 14 residues. Germline CDR1 KGHSH, CDR2 LQKENI. The DNA of the CDR3 is TGTGCCAGCTCACCGGGGGCAACTAATGAAAAACTGTTTTTT. This encodes CASSPGATNEKLFF.

Concerning this clonotype itself: The germline gene is not matched at one end of the junction; a read error may be the cause. The chain joins TRBV6-5 to TRBJ1-5, with D perhaps TRBD1 (6 bases). CDR3 size: 16 residues. Per the germline V gene, CDR1 is MNHEY and CDR2 is SVGAGI. For the CDR3, the DNA is TGTGCCAACAGTCACCGACAGGTTGGAGGCAATCAGCCCCAGCATTTT. Residues: CANSHRQVGGNQPQHF.

This clonotype was counted between two and nine times. The genes are TRBV4-2 and TRBJ2-3, with TRBD2 identical over 9 bases. CDR1 and CDR2 (germline): LGHNA, YNFKEQ. The V gene end was trimmed by 4 bases and the J gene end by 3 bases; junction bases not matched to a gene: 11. The length of the CDR3 is 17 residues. The CDR3 DNA reads as TGTGCCAGCAGCCTAGACCGGCTAGCGGGGAATACAGATACGCAGTATTTT. It encodes CASSLDRLAGNTDTQYF.

The chain employs TRBV11-2 and TRBJ2-5; 10 nucleotides agree with TRBD1. The length of the CDR3 is 14 residues. Germline CDR1 and CDR2: SGHAT and FQNNGV. The trim removed 5 bases at V and 9 bases at J, leaving 9 bases unmatched. CDR3 DNA sequence: TGTGCCAGCAGCATGACAGGGGGCCTGGAGGCCCAGTACTTC. Amino acids: CASSMTGGLEAQYF.

The V and J genes are TRBV6-2 or TRBV6-3 and TRBJ1-5; D is possibly TRBD1 (6 bases). Germline-derived CDR1 and CDR2 are MNHEY and SVGEGT. The CDR3 has 20 residues. Trimming cost V 0 bases and J 0 bases, with 21 bases left between them. CDR3 coding DNA: TGTGCCAGCAGTTACTCGTCCTCCGCCGGGACAAGAAATAGCAATCAGCCCCAGCATTTT. It codes for CASSYSSSAGTRNSNQPQHF.

This clonotype occurred a few times. This chain connects TRBV19 to TRBJ2-1; TRBD2 matches at 7 bases. V lost 11 bases and J lost 13; bases outside the gene matches: 11. The CDR3 is 11 amino acids. Germline V gene sequence: CDR1 LNHDA, CDR2 SQIVND (reference sequence). CDR3: CASLGGLYQFF. As DNA, the CDR3 is TGTGCCTCCCTGGGGGGACTATATCAGTTCTTC.

The V call is TRBV28, the J call TRBJ2-3; 12 bases agree with TRBD2. This CDR3 region has 16 residues. V shed 5 bases, J shed 5 bases, and the junction held 8 bases outside the gene matches. The germline CDR1 and CDR2 sequences are MDHEN and SYDVKM. The CDR3 loop is CASSVSSGGAGDTQYF. Written as DNA, the CDR3 is TGTGCCAGCAGTGTCTCTAGCGGGGGGGCTGGAGATACGCAGTATTTT. Filled out from reference TRBV28 and TRBJ2-3, the complete variable domain reads DVKVTQSSRYLVKRTGEKVFLECVQDMDHENMFWYRQDPGLGLRLIYFSYDVKMKEKGDIPEGYSVSREKKERFSLILESASTNQTSMYLCASSVSSGGAGDTQYFGPGTRLTVL.

This clonotype was observed a handful of times. V gene TRBV24-1 combines with J gene TRBJ2-1; D unclear. Germline assignment: CDR1 KGHDR and CDR2 SFDVKD. CDR3 length equals 15 residues. V lost 5 bases to trimming and J lost 6 bases, with 16 bases between them. In DNA form, the CDR3 reads TGTGCCACCAGTGCCGGCGTAGTCAGCCTCAATGAGCAGTTCTTC. Protein sequence: CATSAGVVSLNEQFF.

This clonotype was seen only a few times. The chain has TRBV6-2 or TRBV6-3 and TRBJ2-5; D is undetermined. Trimming left V 2 bases short and J 5 bases short, with 18 bases between. The germline V gene has CDR1 MNHEY and CDR2 SVGEGT. This CDR3 is built from 16 residues. CDR3 DNA: TGTGCCAGCAGTTACAGCACGGCCTTTCGAGAGGAGACCCAGTACTTC. Translating it yields CASSYSTAFREETQYF.

This clonotype was observed a few times. V usage is TRBV29-1 and J usage is TRBJ2-5, with D possibly matching TRBD1 (5 bases). CDR3 length: 14 residues. Trimming shortened V by 4 bases and J by 4 bases, and 16 bases separated the two germline ends. CDR1 SQVTM and CDR2 ANQGSEA come from the germline V gene. The CDR3: CSVGSAGLPETQYF. The CDR3 region has the DNA TGCAGCGTTGGCTCGGCAGGGCTTCCAGAGACCCAGTACTTC.

This chain uses TRBV7-2 with TRBJ2-3; 9 positions match TRBD2. The CDR3 spans 16 residues. In germline, CDR1 is SGHTA, CDR2 FQGNSA. V shed 1 base, J shed 4 bases, and the junction held 6 bases outside the gene matches. For the CDR3, the DNA is TGTGCCAGCAGCTTAGTCGCGGGGGGGAGTGCAGATACGCAGTATTTT. Translated, it gives CASSLVAGGSADTQYF.

V and J are TRBV29-1 and TRBJ2-1, with TRBD1 matching over 9 bases. Germline trimming cut 6 bases from V and 4 bases from J; bases unmatched to any gene: 10. There are 15 residues in the CDR3. Germline V CDR1 and CDR2: SQVTM, ANQGSEA. This CDR3 reads CSVAPQGAGYNEQFF. DNA of the CDR3: TGCAGCGTAGCCCCACAGGGGGCTGGGTACAATGAGCAGTTCTTC.

This clonotype occurred a few times. The chain has TRBV10-1 and TRBJ2-5; 7 nucleotides align to TRBD1. The ends lost 7 bases at V and 4 bases at J; junction bases unmatched: 6. This CDR3 comprises 13 residues. Germline CDR1 and CDR2: WNHNN and SYGVQD (reference sequence). The CDR3 nucleotides read TGCGCCAGCATGAGGGGGCCGGGAGAGACCCAGTACTTC. Translated, it gives CASMRGPGETQYF.